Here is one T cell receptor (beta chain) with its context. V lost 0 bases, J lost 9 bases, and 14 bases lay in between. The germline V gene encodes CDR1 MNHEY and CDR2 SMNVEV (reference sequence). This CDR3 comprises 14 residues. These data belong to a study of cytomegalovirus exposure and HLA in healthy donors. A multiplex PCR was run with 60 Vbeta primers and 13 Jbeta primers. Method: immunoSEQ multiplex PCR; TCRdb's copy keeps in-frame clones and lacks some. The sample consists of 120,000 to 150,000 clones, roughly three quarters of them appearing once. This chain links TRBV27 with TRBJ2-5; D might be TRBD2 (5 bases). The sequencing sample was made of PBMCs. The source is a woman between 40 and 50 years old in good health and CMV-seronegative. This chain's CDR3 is CASSLSPGLAPQYF. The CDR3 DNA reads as TGTGCCAGCAGTTTATCGCCGGGGTTAGCGCCCCAGTACTTC.